These T cell receptor beta chains were read from a single sample in a study of cytomegalovirus exposure and HLA in healthy donors. Sequenced by immunoSEQ multiplex PCR; TCRdb stores in-frame clones only, minus some. This sample has around 120,000 clones, with roughly four fifths found just once. Sequencing was carried out using PBMCs. Receptors originate from a woman in her 40s in good health and CMV-seronegative. Each CDR3 is given with its conserved first and last residue. A D gene is named only where the DNA matches it firmly. Part of the rows lack a size; the others show once, few, many or a class for expanded clones.

J gene	D gene	V gene	clone size	CDR3 DNA	CDR3 protein
TRBJ1-5	TRBD1	TRBV6-5	.	TGTGCCAGCAGTTCCCAGGGGGTCGGAAATCAGCCCCAGCATTTT	CASSSQGVGNQPQHF
TRBJ1-5	TRBD1	TRBV4-1	.	TGCGCCAGCAGCCAAGAGTACAGGGGATATCAGCCCCAGCATTTT	CASSQEYRGYQPQHF
TRBJ1-6	.	TRBV7-9	.	TGTGCCAGCAGCCTCATCGCCCCGGGTTCACCCCTCCACTTT	CASSLIAPGSPLHF
TRBJ2-3	TRBD1	TRBV28	.	TGTGCCAGCAGTACTATTTGGACAGGGGGAACAGATACGCAGTATTTT	CASSTIWTGGTDTQYF
TRBJ2-4	.	TRBV19	.	TGTGCCAGTAGTCTCACCTGGACAGTTACCATTCAGTACTTC	CASSLTWTVTIQYF
TRBJ2-1	TRBD2	TRBV10-3	.	TGTGCCATCAGACCCCTAATCGGGGGGTCCAATGAGCAGTTCTTC	CAIRPLIGGSNEQFF
TRBJ2-1	TRBD1	TRBV28	.	TGTGCCAGCAGTTTGGACAGGGGCTATATTAATGAGCAGTTCTTC	CASSLDRGYINEQFF
TRBJ1-1	.	TRBV15	.	TGTGCCACCAGCAGAGACCTCAGGGGAGGGACTGAAGCTTTCTTT	CATSRDLRGGTEAFF
TRBJ2-1	.	TRBV5-5	few	TGTGCCAGCAGCTTGCGTCTAGCGCCGAATGAGCAGTTCTTC	CASSLRLAPNEQFF
TRBJ1-4	.	TRBV4-1	.	TGCGCCAGCCGACTCCTTGCCTTAGCAACTAATGAAAAACTGTTTTTT	CASRLLALATNEKLFF
TRBJ2-1	TRBD2	TRBV10-1	.	TGCGCCAGCAGTGAGTTAGCGGGAGTCTCCAATGAGCAGTTCTTC	CASSELAGVSNEQFF
TRBJ2-7	TRBD2	TRBV19	.	TGTGCCAGTAGTCGGACTAGCGGGAGTATGGGCTTCTACGAGCAGTACTTC	CASSRTSGSMGFYEQYF
TRBJ2-1	TRBD2	TRBV4-3	.	TGCGCCAGCAGCCCGACTGGACTAGCGGCTTACAATGAGCAGTTCTTC	CASSPTGLAAYNEQFF
TRBJ2-2	.	TRBV15	.	TGTGCCACCAGCAGAGAGTTCGCCGGGGAGCTGTTTTTT	CATSREFAGELFF
TRBJ1-2	TRBD1	TRBV15	.	TGTGCCACCAGCAGGTATTTCTTCCTCCGGGACAGGGATAACTATGGCTACACCTTC	CATSRYFFLRDRDNYGYTF
TRBJ1-2	.	TRBV4-3	.	TGCGCCAGCAGCCGGGACGGACAGACAAACTATGGCTACACCTTC	CASSRDGQTNYGYTF